This T cell receptor (beta chain) is from a study of T-cell memory formation after mild COVID-19. TCRdb fed the 5' RACE reads into MiXCR, producing one record per CDR3 protein. This table has 350,000 or so distinct CDR3 sequences, 10% to 15% appearing once. Findings and limits, study-wide: Researchers could not confirm that second-wave clones peaking on day 37 targeted SARS-CoV-2.

Remarks on this clonotype: Antigen: not known. No conserved phenylalanine or tryptophan ends this CDR3, so it is likely a read error. The DNA is omitted, as the CDR3 cannot be located on it reliably, and the CDR3 follows TCRdb's listing.

The receptor was isolated from a man aged 18 to 35 who had mild COVID-19 (a few samples of this study predate the infection). Cell type and time point are not known. The sequencing input was PBMCs or a T cell subset sorted from them (not recorded which).

CDR3: CASSPSGQGVLPA. J is TRBJ1-1 and V is TRBV7-9; no check of the table's D call, TRBD1, against the DNA was made. 13 amino acids form the CDR3, both terminal residues included. CDR1 is SEHNR, CDR2 FQNEAQ, per germline (reference sequence).